The rows below give T cell receptor beta chains drawn from one sample of a study of neurological immune-mediated disorders. From the 5' RACE reads, TCRdb called clonotypes with MiXCR, one entry per CDR3 protein. The sample lists tens of thousands of distinct CDR3 sequences, roughly 4% occurring once. Input material: PBMCs. The origin of the receptors is a woman aged 55-69 years with multiple sclerosis. The CDR3 runs from the conserved cysteine through the conserved F or W. A D gene is named only where the DNA matches it firmly. Clone size appears in some rows only: once, few, many, or a class for an expanded clone.

NA TRBJ1-2 many TRBV4-3 CASSHGRGLYGYTF TGCGCCAGCAGCCATGGCAGGGGCCTTTATGGCTACACCTTC
TRBD2 TRBJ2-1 many TRBV7-2 CASSLGLAGGEQFF TGTGCCAGCAGCCTGGGACTAGCGGGGGGCGAGCAGTTCTTC
NA TRBJ1-5 NA TRBV6-4 CASRSKSNQPQHF TGTGCCAGCAGGAGCAAAAGCAATCAGCCCCAGCATTTT
TRBD1 TRBJ1-6 medium-sized TRBV20-1 CSASTGGGQDSPLHF TGCAGTGCTAGTACAGGGGGGGGACAAGATTCACCCCTCCACTTT
NA TRBJ1-1 many TRBV20-1 CSARRGQGGTEAFF TGCAGTGCTAGGCGGGGGCAGGGAGGGACTGAAGCTTTCTTT
TRBD1 TRBJ2-3 NA TRBV28 CASRAGTATDTQYF TGTGCCAGCAGAGCCGGGACAGCCACAGATACGCAGTATTTT
NA TRBJ1-2 many TRBV20-1 CSARHIANYGYTF TGCAGTGCTAGGCACATAGCTAACTATGGCTACACCTTC
NA TRBJ2-2 many TRBV7-8 CVSRENTGELFF TGTGTCTCAAGGGAGAACACCGGGGAGCTGTTTTTT
NA TRBJ1-2 many TRBV28 CASSLSDYGYTF TGTGCCAGCAGTTTATCGGATTATGGCTACACCTTC
NA TRBJ1-1 many TRBV9 CASSVAAANTEAFF TGTGCCAGCAGCGTAGCAGCCGCAAACACTGAAGCTTTCTTT
NA TRBJ1-2 few TRBV7-2 CASSYNYGYTF TGTGCCAGCAGCTACAATTATGGCTACACCTTC
NA TRBJ2-3 many TRBV29-1 CSVLYDFSSALSTDTQYF TGCAGCGTCCTGTACGACTTTAGTAGTGCGCTGAGCACAGATACGCAGTATTTT